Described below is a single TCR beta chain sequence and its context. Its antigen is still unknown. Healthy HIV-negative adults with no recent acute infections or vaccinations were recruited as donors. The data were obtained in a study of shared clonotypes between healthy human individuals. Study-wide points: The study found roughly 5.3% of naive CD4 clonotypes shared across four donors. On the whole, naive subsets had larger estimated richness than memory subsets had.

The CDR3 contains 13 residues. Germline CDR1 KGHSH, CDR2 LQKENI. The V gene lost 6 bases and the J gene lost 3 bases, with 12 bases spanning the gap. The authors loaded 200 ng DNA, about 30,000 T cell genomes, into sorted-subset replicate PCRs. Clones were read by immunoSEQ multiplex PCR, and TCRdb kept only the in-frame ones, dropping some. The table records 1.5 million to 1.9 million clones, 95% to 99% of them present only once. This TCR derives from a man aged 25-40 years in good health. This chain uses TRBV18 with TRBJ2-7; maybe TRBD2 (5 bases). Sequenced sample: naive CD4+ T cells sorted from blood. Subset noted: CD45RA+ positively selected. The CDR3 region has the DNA TGTGCCAGCTCCTCGATGGCGGGCTACGAGCAGTACTTC. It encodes CASSSMAGYEQYF.